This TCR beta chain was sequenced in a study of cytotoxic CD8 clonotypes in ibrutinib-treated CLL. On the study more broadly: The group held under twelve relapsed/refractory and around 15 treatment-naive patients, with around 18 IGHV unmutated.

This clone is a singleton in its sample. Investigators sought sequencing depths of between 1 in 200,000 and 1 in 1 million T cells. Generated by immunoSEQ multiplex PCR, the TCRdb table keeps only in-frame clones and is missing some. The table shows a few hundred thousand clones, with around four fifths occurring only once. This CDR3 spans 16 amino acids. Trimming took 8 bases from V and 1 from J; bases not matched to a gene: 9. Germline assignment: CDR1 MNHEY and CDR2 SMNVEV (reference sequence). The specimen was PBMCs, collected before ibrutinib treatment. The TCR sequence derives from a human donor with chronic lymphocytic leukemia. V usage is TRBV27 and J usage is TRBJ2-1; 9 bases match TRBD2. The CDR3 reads CASWYSGRSSYNEQFF. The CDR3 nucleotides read TGTGCCAGCTGGTACAGCGGGAGGAGTTCCTACAATGAGCAGTTCTTC.